These 2 T cell receptor beta chains were all obtained from the same sample, sequenced in a study of PD-1 blockade in classical Hodgkin lymphoma. Time point described: cycle 4 day 1 (C4D1), after six to seven weeks of nivolumab. In every patient, relapse followed autologous stem cell transplantation, while exposure to brentuximab vedotin differed. Repertoires were generated with immunoSEQ multiplex PCR, while TCRdb's copy carries only in-frame clones and drops some. In the table there are about 38,000 clones, around four fifths of which are singletons. The sample here was peripheral blood mononuclear cells (PBMCs), taken before the fourth cycle of nivolumab. The receptors come from a human donor with classical Hodgkin lymphoma.

This clone appeared a few times. The chain joins TRBV2 to TRBJ2-2, with D unclear. Trimming stripped 2 bases from V and 4 bases from J, with 8 bases between. The CDR3 length is 14 residues. Per the germline V gene, CDR1 is SNHLY and CDR2 is FYNNEI. Here the CDR3 reads CASSELVRTGELFF. The CDR3 DNA sequence: TGTGCCAGCAGTGAACTTGTGCGCACCGGGGAGCTGTTTTTT.

The chain employs TRBV6-6 and TRBJ1-1; D perhaps matches TRBD1 (5 bases). Per germline, CDR1 MNHNY and CDR2 SVGAGI (reference sequence). The CDR3 is made up of 15 amino acids. Trimming took 4 bases from V and 5 from J, leaving 17 bases between them. CDR3 region: CASSLAVGVWTEAFF. CDR3 DNA sequence: TGTGCCAGCAGTTTGGCAGTAGGGGTTTGGACTGAAGCTTTCTTT.